What follows are 21 T cell receptor beta chains derived from one specimen sequenced in a study of blood T cell repertoires in COVID-19. The repertoire was sequenced with immunoSEQ multiplex PCR; TCRdb's copy has only in-frame clones and lacks some. The table lists around 200,000 clones, approximately 90% of them singletons, with about 6% in the top ten. Sequenced input: peripheral blood. These receptors were taken from a man older than 75 with acute or convalescent COVID-19.

The chain carries TRBV5-1 and TRBJ2-3, with 9 bases aligning to TRBD2. V trimming: 4 bases; J trimming: 2 bases; junction bases outside the gene matches: 5. Germline V CDR1 and CDR2: SGHRS, YFSETQ. The CDR3 contains 15 residues. CDR3: CASSPGLAYTDTQYF. Here the CDR3 DNA reads TGCGCCAGCAGCCCGGGACTAGCATACACAGATACGCAGTATTTT.

The gene calls are TRBV5-1 and TRBJ1-5; TRBD1 might be the D (6 bases). Germline V gives CDR1 SGHRS, CDR2 YFSETQ. V shed 0 bases and J shed 7 bases, with 14 bases lying between them. This CDR3 region has 15 residues. CDR3 DNA: TGCGCCAGCAGCTTGGCGGGACAAAGTGGGCAGCCCCAGCATTTT. It translates to CASSLAGQSGQPQHF.

The chain carries TRBV28 and TRBJ2-2; 10 bases match TRBD2. Germline trimming cut 2 bases from V and 6 bases from J; bases unmatched to any gene: 9. The CDR3 extends over 17 amino acids. Germline V lookup: CDR1 MDHEN, CDR2 SYDVKM. The DNA of the CDR3 is TGTGCCAGCAGTTTAAGTCGGCTAGCGGGAGTGTCCGGGGAGCTGTTTTTT. Protein product: CASSLSRLAGVSGELFF.

This clone was detected only once. As DNA, the CDR3 is TGTGCCAGCAGCCCGTCCTTGGCTAGCGGTAACACAGATACGCAGTATTTT. It specifies CASSPSLASGNTDTQYF. This chain links TRBV7-3 with TRBJ2-3; 7 bases agree with TRBD2. The CDR3 has 17 amino acids. V lost 5 bases to trimming and J lost 2 bases; unmatched junction nucleotides: 13. The germline V gene has CDR1 SGHTA and CDR2 FQGTGA.

This sequence joins TRBV7-3 and TRBJ2-2; 8 bases are a match to TRBD1. J was trimmed by 3 bases and V by 1 base; bases with no gene match: 7. Germline V CDR1 and CDR2: SGHTA, FQGTGA. The CDR3 consists of 17 residues. The CDR3 reads CASSLRPDRVYTGELFF. The CDR3 region has the DNA TGTGCCAGCAGCTTAAGGCCGGACAGGGTTTACACCGGGGAGCTGTTTTTT.

This clone came up a few times. V is TRBV11-2 and J is TRBJ2-1, with 10 bases that match TRBD2. In germline, CDR1 is SGHAT, CDR2 FQNNGV. This CDR3 comprises 16 residues. V lost 4 bases to trimming and J lost 6 bases; unmatched junction nucleotides: 9. The CDR3 region has the DNA TGTGCCAGCAGCTCCCCAGCTAGCGGGAGACTCAATGAGCAGTTCTTC. Its protein is CASSSPASGRLNEQFF.

In this sample, this clone turned up once. The chain has TRBV27 and TRBJ2-3, with TRBD1 matching over 7 bases. The CDR3 covers 16 residues. V lost 2 bases to trimming and J lost 0 bases; unmatched junction nucleotides: 5. The germline V gene has CDR1 MNHEY and CDR2 SMNVEV (reference sequence). The CDR3 DNA reads TGTGCCAGCAGTTTAGAGGGACAGCCTAGCACAGATACGCAGTATTTT. Translation: CASSLEGQPSTDTQYF.

The J gene is TRBJ2-1, the V gene TRBV7-3; 12 bases match TRBD2. CDR3 length: 20 residues. The ends lost 0 bases at V and 4 bases at J; junction bases unmatched: 13. Germline loops: CDR1 SGHTA, CDR2 FQGTGA. The CDR3 coding sequence is TGTGCCAGCAGCTTAACCACCCCTTTGACTAGCGGGAGCCCATACAATGAGCAGTTCTTC. Its protein product is CASSLTTPLTSGSPYNEQFF.

The CDR3 bases are TGTGCCAGCAGTGAAATCAACAAAGATACGCAGTATTTT. Protein: CASSEINKDTQYF. This chain connects TRBV6-1 to TRBJ2-3; no firm D call. The V end lost 2 bases, the J end lost 5 bases, and 8 bases lay between the germline ends. CDR3 length: 13 residues. Germline lookup yields CDR1 MNHNS and CDR2 SASEGT.

The chain employs TRBV12-3 or TRBV12-4 and TRBJ2-7; possibly TRBD2 for D (6 bases). CDR3 length: 12 amino acids. Trimming cost V 3 bases and J 7 bases, with 10 bases left between them. CDR3 sequence: CASSFAGREQYV. CDR3 nucleotides: TGTGCCAGCAGTTTCGCTGGGAGGGAGCAGTACGTC.

The V and J genes are TRBV10-3 and TRBJ2-1; 7 bases fit TRBD2. The J segment lost 8 bases and the V segment lost 0 bases, leaving 16 bases of the junction unmatched. This CDR3 has 18 residues. Germline V gene data show CDR1 as ENHRY and CDR2 as SYGVKD. The CDR3 nucleotides read TGTGCCATCAGTGAGTCCCCAAGCTGGGGGAGCGGGACCCATGAGCAGTTCTTC. Protein: CAISESPSWGSGTHEQFF.

J is TRBJ2-7 and V is TRBV7-8, with 7 bases fitting TRBD2. Looked up from germline, CDR1 is SGHVS and CDR2 is FQNEAQ. The CDR3 runs 14 residues. V lost 2 bases to trimming and J lost 4 bases; unmatched junction nucleotides: 5. CDR3 sequence reads: CASSLWTSKYEQYF. The CDR3 coding sequence is TGTGCCAGCAGCTTATGGACTAGTAAATACGAGCAGTACTTC.

The chain couples TRBV7-2 to TRBJ1-2, with D possibly matching TRBD1 (6 bases). The germline V and J ends were trimmed by 0 bases and 1 base, with 12 bases remaining between them. Germline CDR1 and CDR2: SGHTA and FQGNSA. The CDR3 is 16 amino acids. CDR3 nucleotides: TGTGCCAGCAGCTTAGCGGGGGGGCAGGGTAACTATGGCTACACCTTC. This encodes CASSLAGGQGNYGYTF.

The chain couples TRBV28 to TRBJ1-3, with TRBD1 matching over 8 bases. There are 16 residues in the CDR3. Trimming cost V 5 bases and J 3 bases; bases outside gene matches: 9. CDR1 is MDHEN and CDR2 is SYDVKM in the germline V gene. The chain's CDR3 is CASSPSLTGVGNTIYF. CDR3 DNA sequence: TGTGCCAGCAGTCCCTCCTTGACAGGGGTTGGAAACACCATATATTTT.

The genes are TRBV19 and TRBJ2-5, with D perhaps matching TRBD2 (6 bases). The CDR3 covers 16 residues. Germline V lookup: CDR1 LNHDA, CDR2 SQIVND (reference sequence). V lost 1 base to trimming and J lost 7 bases, with 19 bases between them. This CDR3 reads CASSIGFREPQGTQYF. CDR3 bases: TGTGCCAGTAGTATAGGGTTTCGGGAGCCTCAGGGGACCCAGTACTTC.

This clone has more than one count but fewer than ten. This sequence joins TRBV21-1 and TRBJ1-5; the D call in the table, TRBD1, was not verified against the DNA. TRBV21-1 is described as a pseudogene. The CDR3 is made up of 18 amino acids. The CDR3 nucleotides read TGTGCCAGCAGCAAAGGTATAACAGGGGAAGGGGGCAATCAGCCCCAGCATTTT. It yields the protein CASSKGITGEGGNQPQHF.

The chain couples TRBV28 to TRBJ1-6; 7 nucleotides match TRBD1. The J segment lost 3 bases and the V segment lost 4 bases, leaving 6 bases of the junction unmatched. Germline V CDR1 and CDR2: MDHEN, SYDVKM. This CDR3 is 16 amino acids long. The CDR3 DNA is TGTGCCAGCAGTTCCAGGACAGGCCGCTATAATTCACCCCTCCACTTT. Translating it yields CASSSRTGRYNSPLHF.

The gene calls are TRBV5-1 and TRBJ1-2, with 8 bases aligning to TRBD1. Germline V gene data show CDR1 as SGHRS and CDR2 as YFSETQ. After removal of 4 bases from V and 3 bases from J, the junction contained 8 bases not matched to a gene. CDR3 length: 15 residues. The CDR3 DNA follows: TGCGCCAGCAGCCCAGGGACAGGCCGAGACTATGGCTACACCTTC. It translates to CASSPGTGRDYGYTF.

The genes are TRBV3-1 (or the pseudogene TRBV3-2) and TRBJ1-2; D may be TRBD1 (5 bases). The CDR3 runs 14 residues. Germline CDR1 reads LGHDT; CDR2 reads YNNKEL (reference sequence). Trimming cost V 4 bases and J 5 bases, with 14 bases left between them. CDR3 residues: CASSRSGGVYGYTF. CDR3 nucleotide sequence: TGTGCCAGCAGCCGTTCTGGGGGGGTGTATGGCTACACCTTC.

The rearrangement links TRBV4-1 to TRBJ1-2; D is perhaps TRBD1 (6 bases). The germline gives CDR1 MGHRA, CDR2 YSYEKL. V was shortened by 1 base and J by 5 bases, with 11 bases between the two germline ends. This CDR3 is built from 14 residues. The CDR3 DNA reads as TGCGCCAGCAGCCAAGGCAGGGGTGGGTATGGCTACACCTTC. Translated, it gives CASSQGRGGYGYTF.

The chain carries TRBV5-1 and TRBJ2-3; weak D call: TRBD2 (6 bases). Trimming took 1 base from V and 3 from J, leaving 9 bases between them. Germline V gene data show CDR1 as SGHRS and CDR2 as YFSETQ. CDR3 length: 14 residues. The CDR3 spells CASSLLEGTDTQYF. Written as DNA, the CDR3 is TGCGCCAGCAGCTTGTTGGAGGGGACAGATACGCAGTATTTT.